Listed here are 18 T cell receptor beta chains from one sample, sequenced in a study of shared clonotypes between healthy human individuals. Repertoires were generated with immunoSEQ multiplex PCR, while TCRdb's copy carries only in-frame clones and drops some. Seen here are 2 million to 2.5 million clones, around 92% observed once, and the top ten hold about 0.36%. The sequencing input was naive CD4+ T cells from PBMCs. Regarding subset: CD45RA+ positively selected. The receptors come from a man aged 18-30 years in good health. Some clones in this sample may be carry-over from other donors' samples.

In its sample, this clone was seen once. The chain joins TRBV5-1 to TRBJ2-7; the D gene is possibly TRBD1 (5 bases). The CDR3 has 14 amino acids. Germline CDR1 and CDR2: SGHRS and YFSETQ. V lost 1 base and J 2 bases, leaving 10 bases between the germline ends. The CDR3 DNA is TGCGCCAGCAGCTTGTCAGGGTTCACCTACGAGCAGTACTTC. Translated: CASSLSGFTYEQYF.

The chain has TRBV30 and TRBJ2-7; weak D call: TRBD2 (7 bases). CDR1 and CDR2 from the germline V gene are GTSNPN and SVGIG (reference sequence). The CDR3 spans 14 residues. V was clipped by 3 bases and J by 4 bases, with 16 bases between them. The CDR3 sequence is CAWRPPAGQYEQYF. For the CDR3, the DNA is TGTGCCTGGAGGCCCCCAGCGGGACAATACGAGCAGTACTTC.

The chain couples TRBV7-8 to TRBJ2-7; 10 positions agree with TRBD2. V shed 5 bases and J 1 base; nucleotides not matched to a gene: 8. This CDR3 contains 16 residues. Germline V gene lookup returns CDR1 SGHVS and CDR2 FQNEAQ. CDR3 bases: TGTGCCAGCAGCCTGGGGCCGGGACTAGCGTCCTACGAGCAGTACTTC. Its protein product is CASSLGPGLASYEQYF.

CDR3 region: CAWSVRGLNQPQHF. The DNA of the CDR3 is TGTGCCTGGAGTGTAAGGGGGCTCAATCAGCCCCAGCATTTT. The chain employs TRBV30 and TRBJ1-5, with TRBD1 identical over 7 bases. The V gene's germline CDR1 is GTSNPN and CDR2 SVGIG (reference sequence). The CDR3 sequence is 14 residues long. V dropped 0 bases and J dropped 3; count of bases not matched to a gene: 2. Combining the CDR3 with reference TRBV30 and TRBJ1-5 gives the whole variable domain SQTIHQWPATLVQPVGSPLSLECTVEGTSNPNLYWYRQAAGRGLQLLFYSVGIGQISSEVPQNLSASRPQDRQFILSSKKLLLSDSGFYLCAWSVRGLNQPQHFGDGTRLSIL.

This clone was recorded only once. The chain recombines TRBV5-5 with TRBJ2-7, with D unclear. The CDR3 consists of 14 residues. Looked up from germline, CDR1 is SGHKS and CDR2 is YYEKEE (reference sequence). Deletions cut 2 bases from V and 0 bases from J, with 9 bases between. The CDR3 DNA follows: TGTGCCAGCAGCTTAATCTTGGCCTCCTACGAGCAGTACTTC. It specifies CASSLILASYEQYF.

As regards this clone: Other DNA sequences in this sample translate to the same CDR3. This sequence joins TRBV25-1 and TRBJ2-3, with no clear D. The germline gives CDR1 MGHDK, CDR2 SYGVNS. CDR3 length: 11 residues. Trimming left V 6 bases short and J 3 bases short, with 4 bases between. The CDR3, as DNA: TGTGCCAGCAGCGTAACAGATACGCAGTATTTT. Its translation: CASSVTDTQYF.

This chain uses TRBV5-4 with TRBJ2-1, with 8 bases fitting TRBD1. Germline assignment: CDR1 SGHNT and CDR2 YYREEE (reference sequence). This CDR3 has 14 amino acids. With 5 bases clipped from V and 7 bases from J, the junction kept 8 bases outside the gene matches. This CDR3 is CASRTGTGPNEQFF. In nucleotides, the CDR3 is TGTGCCAGCAGAACCGGGACAGGCCCGAATGAGCAGTTCTTC.

The rearrangement links TRBV6-1 to TRBJ2-1; 7 nucleotides line up with TRBD2. CDR1 and CDR2 from the germline V gene are MNHNS and SASEGT. The CDR3 sequence is 15 residues long. Losses at the gene ends were 6 bases for V and 4 bases for J; bases not matched to a gene: 9. This CDR3 reads CASSPSGVSYNEQFF. CDR3 in DNA: TGTGCCAGCAGCCCTAGCGGAGTTTCTTACAATGAGCAGTTCTTC.

This clone was detected a few times. The chain links TRBV7-2 to TRBJ2-1, with D hard to call. CDR3 size: 12 residues. The germline V gene has CDR1 SGHTA and CDR2 FQGNSA. Trimming removed 4 bases from V and 6 bases from J, with 7 bases in between. CDR3 nucleotides: TGTGCCAGCAGCTGGGTGCTCAATGAGCAGTTCTTC. Its protein product is CASSWVLNEQFF.

For the CDR3, the DNA is TGTGCCTGGAGCGCCATGGGATATAGCAATCAGCCCCAGCATTTT. It yields the protein CAWSAMGYSNQPQHF. The chain couples TRBV30 to TRBJ1-5; no clear D gene. Germline CDR1 reads GTSNPN; CDR2 reads SVGIG (reference sequence). V was trimmed by 3 bases and J by 0 bases, leaving 12 bases between them. This CDR3 spans 15 amino acids.

Note on this clone: In the same sample, other DNA sequences code for this CDR3. The rearrangement uses TRBV5-1 and TRBJ2-1, with D possibly TRBD1 on 6 matching bases. Trimming took 0 bases from V and 0 from J, leaving 10 bases between them. Germline V gene lookup returns CDR1 SGHRS and CDR2 YFSETQ. The CDR3 consists of 16 residues. CDR3 sequence: CASSLEGVSSYNEQFF. CDR3 DNA sequence: TGCGCCAGCAGCTTGGAGGGGGTAAGCTCCTACAATGAGCAGTTCTTC.

The genes are TRBV19 and TRBJ1-1; D is possibly TRBD1 (5 bases). Germline V gene lookup returns CDR1 LNHDA and CDR2 SQIVND (reference sequence). The CDR3 runs 13 residues. The V gene lost 7 bases and the J gene lost 1 base, with 10 bases spanning the gap. Written as DNA, the CDR3 is TGTGCCAGTACCTACGGACAGAACACTGAAGCTTTCTTT. As protein: CASTYGQNTEAFF.

J is TRBJ2-7 and V is TRBV6-6; a weak D match, TRBD2 (6 bases). The germline CDR1 and CDR2 sequences are MNHNY and SVGAGI (reference sequence). The CDR3 has 14 amino acids. V lost 8 bases to trimming and J lost 3 bases, with 17 bases between them. The CDR3 sequence is CASAKGGKDYEQYF. The CDR3 region has the DNA TGTGCCAGCGCCAAAGGCGGGAAGGACTACGAGCAGTACTTC.

Points on this clone: Other DNA sequences of this sample code for an identical CDR3. DNA of the CDR3: TGTGCCAGCAGCTTAAAGGATACGCAGTATTTT. Residues: CASSLKDTQYF. The V call is TRBV7-2, the J call TRBJ2-3; D is uncertain. Germline V gene data show CDR1 as SGHTA and CDR2 as FQGNSA. Trimming left V 2 bases short and J 6 bases short, with 3 bases between. This CDR3 spans 11 amino acids.

The rearrangement uses TRBV10-3 and TRBJ2-2, with TRBD2 matching 16 bases. Germline V gene sequence: CDR1 ENHRY, CDR2 SYGVKD. Trimming cost V 2 bases and J 2 bases; bases outside gene matches: 20. The CDR3 covers 24 residues. The DNA for the CDR3 is TGTGCCATCAGTGAGAGGCCGGGACAGGGACTAGCGGGAGGGCTGAACCTAAACACCGGGGAGCTGTTTTTT. This sequence encodes CAISERPGQGLAGGLNLNTGELFF.

J is TRBJ2-3 and V is TRBV29-1; weak D call: TRBD1 (6 bases). Germline lookup yields CDR1 SQVTM and CDR2 ANQGSEA. The CDR3 is 12 amino acids. The V and J ends lost 6 bases and 2 bases respectively, with 9 bases between them. The CDR3 sequence is CSVRGPTDTQYF. In nucleotides, the CDR3 is TGCAGCGTCAGGGGTCCCACAGATACGCAGTATTTT.

The chain carries TRBV19 and TRBJ2-7; D assignment may be TRBD1 or TRBD2 (5 bases each). V shed 4 bases and J shed 1 base, with 14 bases lying between them. Looked up from germline, CDR1 is LNHDA and CDR2 is SQIVND (reference sequence). The CDR3 spans 15 residues. CDR3 in DNA: TGTGCCAGTAGTAGGACGGGACCACTATCCTACGAGCAGTACTTC. Its translation is CASSRTGPLSYEQYF. Together with reference TRBV19 and TRBJ2-7, the CDR3 gives the full variable domain: DGGITQSPKYLFRKEGQNVTLSCEQNLNHDAMYWYRQDPGQGLRLIYYSQIVNDFQKGDIAEGYSVSREKKESFPLTVTSAQKNPTAFYLCASSRTGPLSYEQYFGPGTRLTVT.

Comments on this clone: Other DNA sequences in the same sample also yield this CDR3. The chain is built from TRBV19 and TRBJ2-3; D remains unclear. V was pared by 5 bases and J by 0 bases, with 3 bases between. CDR1 is LNHDA and CDR2 is SQIVND in the germline V gene (reference sequence). The CDR3 covers 12 residues. Written as DNA, the CDR3 is TGTGCCAGTAGTCCCAGCACAGATACGCAGTATTTT. This codes for CASSPSTDTQYF.